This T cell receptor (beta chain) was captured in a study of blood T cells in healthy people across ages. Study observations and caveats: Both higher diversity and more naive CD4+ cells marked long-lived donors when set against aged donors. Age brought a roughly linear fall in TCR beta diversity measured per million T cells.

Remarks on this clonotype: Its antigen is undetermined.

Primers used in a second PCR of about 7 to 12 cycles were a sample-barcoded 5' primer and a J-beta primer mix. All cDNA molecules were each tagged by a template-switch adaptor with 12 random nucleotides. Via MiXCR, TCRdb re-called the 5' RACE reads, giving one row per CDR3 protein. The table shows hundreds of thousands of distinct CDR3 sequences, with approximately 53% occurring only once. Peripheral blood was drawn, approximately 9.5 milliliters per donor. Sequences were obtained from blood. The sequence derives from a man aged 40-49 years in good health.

In DNA form, the CDR3 reads TGTGCCAGCAGCCGTGCGCGGGGGGGCACAGATACGCAGTATTTT. Amino acids: CASSRARGGTDTQYF. V is TRBV4-2 and J is TRBJ2-3, with TRBD2 identical over 8 bases. The trim removed 4 bases at V and 1 base at J, leaving 4 bases unmatched. The CDR3 runs to 15 residues. CDR1 and CDR2 from the germline V gene are LGHNA and YNFKEQ.